Each of the 20 T cell receptor beta chains below was sequenced from the same sample in a study of type 1 and type 2 diabetes patients (dated by TCRdb to 2016 to 2018). Sequencing was carried out with an Illumina MiSeq. For TCRbeta CDR3 amplification, the template was genomic DNA taken from the sorted T cell subsets. Multiplex PCR with 30 forward and 13 reverse primers amplified the TCRbeta CDR3 region. The raw public data were reprocessed by TCRdb itself: fastp quality trimming at Q25, MiXCR clonotype calling, in-frame beta chains only. Each CDR3 protein gets just one entry, which takes the most common genes and DNA from the rows behind it. Counted in this sample were a few hundred thousand distinct CDR3 sequences; around 47% of them appeared once. The leading ten clones occupy roughly 13% of the sample. The sequenced material came from peripheral blood mononuclear cells (PBMCs). Every receptor here comes from a man aged 18 to 30 with type 2 diabetes.

This clonotype turned up a few times. This chain connects TRBV19 to TRBJ1-4; possibly TRBD1 for D (6 bases). The CDR3 is made up of 15 amino acids. Germline CDR1 and CDR2: LNHDA and SQIVND (reference sequence). Trimming shortened V by 3 bases and J by 5 bases, and 13 bases separated the two germline ends. CDR3 region: CASSIRTAANEKLFF. In DNA form, the CDR3 reads TGTGCCAGTAGTATTCGGACAGCCGCCAATGAAAAACTGTTTTTT.

This clonotype was picked up many times. The genes are TRBV15 and TRBJ2-7; a weak D match, TRBD1 (6 bases). There are 17 residues in the CDR3. Trimming shortened V by 3 bases and J by 2 bases, and 20 bases separated the two germline ends. Germline V gene lookup returns CDR1 LNHNV and CDR2 YYDKDF (reference sequence). This chain's CDR3 is CATSSRNRDKHPYEQYF. The CDR3 nucleotides are TGTGCCACCAGCAGCCGCAACCGGGACAAACACCCCTACGAGCAGTACTTC.

This clonotype occurred a few times. The rearrangement links TRBV4-2 to TRBJ1-4, with TRBD1 matching 7 bases. Trimming at V came to 8 bases and at J to 7 bases, leaving 7 bases not matched to a gene. The CDR3 is 13 amino acids. The germline CDR1 and CDR2 sequences are LGHNA and YNFKEQ. CDR3 sequence reads: CASGTGEGEKLFF. For the CDR3, the DNA is TGTGCCAGCGGAACAGGGGAGGGTGAAAAACTGTTTTTT.

The table lists this clonotype with many counts. The chain joins TRBV10-3 to TRBJ2-3; D gene unclear. Trimming cost V 8 bases and J 5 bases, with 5 bases left between them. The V gene's germline CDR1 is ENHRY and CDR2 SYGVKD. This CDR3 has 10 amino acids. CDR3 nucleotides: TGTGCCATCGGCGAAGATACGCAGTATTTT. It translates to CAIGEDTQYF.

This clonotype was observed a handful of times. The rearrangement links TRBV25-1 to TRBJ2-3; D is undetermined. The CDR3 has 14 amino acids. V lost 1 base and J lost 2, with 7 bases in between. Per germline, CDR1 MGHDK and CDR2 SYGVNS. The CDR3 bases are TGTGCCAGCAGTGAATCTGGATACACAGATACGCAGTATTTT. Its protein product is CASSESGYTDTQYF.

This clonotype was counted a few times. The chain couples TRBV19 to TRBJ2-3; D is ambiguous. Germline CDR1 reads LNHDA; CDR2 reads SQIVND (reference sequence). Trimming took 6 bases from V and 6 from J, leaving 13 bases between them. This CDR3 has 13 residues. In DNA, the CDR3 is TGTGCCAGTAGCACAACACCTGGGGATACGCAGTATTTT. This codes for CASSTTPGDTQYF.

This clonotype was seen a few times. V is TRBV18 and J is TRBJ2-5, with D possibly matching TRBD2 (5 bases). Germline CDR1 reads KGHSH; CDR2 reads LQKENI. V lost 3 bases and J lost 5, with 13 bases in between. The CDR3 runs to 14 residues. The CDR3 DNA is TGTGCCAGCTCACCTTGGCCTGGGGAGGAGACCCAGTACTTC. This gives the protein CASSPWPGEETQYF.

The V call is TRBV4-2, the J call TRBJ1-1, with 7 nucleotides matching TRBD1. Germline V gives CDR1 LGHNA, CDR2 YNFKEQ. V lost 7 bases to trimming and J lost 1 base; unmatched junction nucleotides: 12. The CDR3 sequence is 16 residues long. The CDR3: CASKPIGGLSNTEAFF. The DNA for the CDR3 is TGTGCCAGCAAGCCGATAGGGGGCCTGTCGAACACTGAAGCTTTCTTT.

This clonotype was recorded a few times. CDR3 in amino acids: CASSYSRDRAEKLFF. The CDR3 DNA reads as TGTGCCAGCAGTTACTCGCGGGACAGAGCGGAAAAACTGTTTTTT. The V call is TRBV6-5, the J call TRBJ1-4; 7 positions agree with TRBD1. The CDR3 spans 15 residues. Trimming removed 0 bases from V and 8 bases from J; junction bases left unmatched: 6. Per germline, CDR1 MNHEY and CDR2 SVGAGI.

This clonotype was detected a few times. The chain has TRBV27 and TRBJ1-3; 7 bases agree with TRBD1. CDR3 length: 18 amino acids. From germline, CDR1 is MNHEY and CDR2 SMNVEV (reference sequence). V shed 6 bases and J 0 bases; nucleotides not matched to a gene: 14. The CDR3 loop reads CASREGWDSEPSGNTIYF. The CDR3 DNA sequence: TGTGCCAGCAGGGAGGGTTGGGACAGTGAACCCTCTGGAAACACCATATATTTT.

This clonotype came up a few times. The CDR3: CASSLDRGTLAGVGYEQYF. The CDR3 bases are TGCGCCAGCAGCTTGGACAGGGGGACTTTGGCGGGAGTAGGATACGAGCAGTACTTC. The J gene is TRBJ2-7, the V gene TRBV5-1; tentative D call: TRBD1 (8 bases). Per the germline V gene, CDR1 is SGHRS and CDR2 is YFSETQ. CDR3 length equals 19 residues. V lost 0 bases to trimming and J lost 4 bases, with 26 bases between them.

This chain links TRBV19 with TRBJ2-2; 11 nucleotides match TRBD1. Germline V gene data show CDR1 as LNHDA and CDR2 as SQIVND (reference sequence). The CDR3 is 15 amino acids. Trimming at V came to 8 bases and at J to 7 bases, leaving 9 bases not matched to a gene. CDR3 in amino acids: CASLRTGGWGGELFF. For the CDR3, the DNA is TGTGCCAGTCTCCGGACAGGGGGCTGGGGCGGGGAGCTGTTTTTT.

Ten or more counts support this clonotype. The chain carries TRBV2 and TRBJ1-1; D possibly corresponds to TRBD1 (5 bases). This CDR3 region has 15 residues. V shed 3 bases and J shed 1 base, with 12 bases lying between them. CDR1 and CDR2 from the germline V gene are SNHLY and FYNNEI. The DNA for the CDR3 is TGTGCCAGCAGTGACCAGGGACTCGGGAACACTGAAGCTTTCTTT. Residues: CASSDQGLGNTEAFF.

Concerning this clonotype itself: A read error may produce the germline difference seen at one junction end. This chain links TRBV10-3 with TRBJ1-1; D is unclear. The germline CDR1 and CDR2 sequences are ENHRY and SYGVKD. The CDR3 extends over 15 amino acids. The CDR3 DNA sequence: TGTGCCAGCAGTTACCGAAGGACGATGCACACTGAAGCTTTCTTT. It codes for CASSYRRTMHTEAFF.

The chain uses TRBV24-1 and TRBJ2-1, with D uncertain. Germline values: CDR1 KGHDR, CDR2 SFDVKD. The CDR3 loop spans 11 amino acids. Trimming removed 5 bases at V and 6 bases at J, with 4 bases between. CDR3 amino acids: CATSASNEQFF. For the CDR3, the DNA is TGTGCCACCAGTGCAAGCAATGAGCAGTTCTTC.

The chain carries TRBV13 and TRBJ2-7, with D possibly being TRBD1 or TRBD2 (5 bases each). V dropped 5 bases and J dropped 0 bases, with 17 bases sitting between them. Per the germline V gene, CDR1 is PRHDT and CDR2 is FYEKMQ (reference sequence). The CDR3 length is 16 residues. DNA of the CDR3: TGTGCCAGCAGCCCCGTGGGGGATGGGAGCTCCTACGAGCAGTACTTC. Protein: CASSPVGDGSSYEQYF.

The chain joins TRBV19 to TRBJ1-2; 10 nucleotides align to TRBD1. The CDR3 has 13 amino acids. Trimming removed 8 bases from V and 8 bases from J; junction bases left unmatched: 8. CDR1 is LNHDA, CDR2 SQIVND, per germline (reference sequence). CDR3 amino acids: CASGDRGREGYTF. CDR3 coding DNA: TGTGCCAGTGGGGACAGGGGACGAGAAGGCTACACCTTC. Together with reference TRBV19 and TRBJ1-2, the CDR3 gives the full variable domain: DGGITQSPKYLFRKEGQNVTLSCEQNLNHDAMYWYRQDPGQGLRLIYYSQIVNDFQKGDIAEGYSVSREKKESFPLTVTSAQKNPTAFYLCASGDRGREGYTFGSGTRLTVV.

This sequence joins TRBV28 and TRBJ2-3; 10 bases are a match to TRBD2. CDR3 length equals 16 residues. Germline-derived CDR1 and CDR2 are MDHEN and SYDVKM. Trimming removed 6 bases from V and 6 bases from J; junction bases left unmatched: 12. CDR3 nucleotides: TGTGCCAGCAGCTTAGGTACTAGCGGGGCTCTTGATACGCAGTATTTT. This gives the protein CASSLGTSGALDTQYF.

The table lists this clonotype with many counts. This sequence joins TRBV10-1 and TRBJ2-7; D uncertain. The CDR3 has 12 residues. Deletions cut 6 bases from V and 4 bases from J, with 10 bases between. Per germline, CDR1 WNHNN and CDR2 SYGVQD (reference sequence). As DNA, the CDR3 is TGCGCCAGCAGAGCGACCTTATACGAGCAGTACTTC. Encoded protein: CASRATLYEQYF.

This clonotype was found many times. The rearrangement uses TRBV10-1 and TRBJ2-5, with TRBD1 as a possible D gene (6 bases). Germline V CDR1 and CDR2: WNHNN, SYGVQD (reference sequence). The CDR3 spans 13 residues. With 2 bases removed from V and 4 bases from J, the gap between germline ends came to 8 bases. DNA of the CDR3: TGCGCCAGCAGTGAGGGACAGTCAGAGACCCAGTACTTC. Its translation: CASSEGQSETQYF.